These T cell receptor beta chains were read from a single sample in a study of T cells in Graves' hyperthyroidism and ophthalmopathy. TCRdb ran MiXCR on the multiplex PCR reads and lists one entry per CDR3 protein. The table records fewer than 350,000 distinct CDR3 sequences, around a fifth of them present only once. Sequenced: blood. The source of these receptors is a woman aged 50 to 65 with Graves' hyperthyroidism. Both conserved end residues are part of each CDR3. The D gene is left open where the match is weak. The size field is filled for only some rows; it gives once, few, many or a size class.

D | J | V | size | CDR3 | DNA
. | TRBJ2-7 | TRBV5-1 | many | CASSLDPKPYEQYF | TGCGCCAGCAGCTTGGACCCCAAACCCTACGAGCAGTACTTC
TRBD1 | TRBJ1-6 | TRBV7-4 | . | CASSVDGQAPVSLHF | TGTGCCAGCAGCGTAGATGGACAGGCCCCGGTATCCCTCCACTTT
TRBD1 | TRBJ1-6 | TRBV7-9 | . | CASSWDRGSPLHF | TGTGCCAGCAGCTGGGACAGGGGATCACCCCTCCACTTT
TRBD1 | TRBJ2-5 | TRBV27 | medium-sized | CASSLSPGTGEETQYF | TGTGCCAGCAGTTTAAGCCCCGGGACAGGGGAAGAGACCCAGTACTTC
TRBD2 | TRBJ2-1 | TRBV7-8 | many | CASSLRGTSGGRNEQFF | TGTGCCAGCAGCCTAAGGGGAACTAGCGGGGGGAGGAATGAGCAGTTCTTC
TRBD2 | TRBJ2-7 | TRBV9 | many | CASSVAAGGNYEQYF | TGTGCCAGCAGCGTAGCAGCGGGAGGAAACTACGAGCAGTACTTC
TRBD1 | TRBJ2-2 | TRBV7-9 | many | CASSPGTGRDGELFF | TGTGCCAGCAGCCCTGGGACAGGGAGAGACGGGGAGCTGTTTTTT
. | TRBJ2-7 | TRBV7-9 | many | CASSSTHEQYF | TGTGCCAGCAGCAGCACCCACGAGCAGTACTTC
. | TRBJ1-5 | TRBV12-3/TRBV12-4 | many | CASSFLQGGNQPQHF | TGTGCCAGCAGTTTTCTCCAGGGTGGCAATCAGCCCCAGCATTTT
. | TRBJ1-1 | TRBV28 | many | CASSPMPGLDNTEAFF | TGTGCCAGCAGTCCCATGCCCGGATTGGATAACACTGAAGCTTTCTTT
. | TRBJ2-7 | TRBV11-3 | . | CASSPRHQGYNEQYF | TGTGCCAGCAGCCCCCGCCATCAGGGTTACAACGAGCAGTACTTC
TRBD2 | TRBJ2-5 | TRBV10-3 | many | CAISEPYSIRTSGGIGGETQYF | TGTGCCATCAGTGAGCCCTACTCTATTCGGACTAGCGGGGGTATTGGAGGGGAGACCCAGTACTTC
TRBD1 | TRBJ2-5 | TRBV7-9 | . | CASSPSGQGAETQYF | TGTGCCAGCAGCCCAAGCGGACAGGGTGCGGAGACCCAGTACTTC
TRBD1 | TRBJ2-7 | TRBV7-6 | many | CASSLGPGQTYEQYF | TGTGCCAGCAGCTTAGGGCCGGGACAGACTTACGAGCAGTACTTC
TRBD1 | TRBJ2-2 | TRBV11-2 | many | CASRRPGQGSGELFF | TGTGCCAGCAGACGTCCGGGACAGGGTTCCGGGGAGCTGTTTTTT
. | TRBJ1-1 | TRBV12-3/TRBV12-4 | . | CASSPRTNTGSTEAFF | TGTGCCAGCAGTCCTAGAACCAATACAGGGAGCACTGAAGCTTTCTTT
. | TRBJ2-3 | TRBV11-2 | . | CASSLALSGDTQYF | TGTGCCAGCAGCTTAGCTTTGTCGGGAGATACGCAGTATTTT